This TCR beta chain was documented in a study of Ad26.COV2.S vaccination and SARS-CoV-2 variants. The protocol was immunoSEQ multiplex PCR, while the TCRdb copy is restricted to in-frame clones and leaves out a portion. The sample has fewer than 500,000 clones; about nine tenths are singletons. The CDR3 runs 12 residues. In germline, CDR1 is MNHEY, CDR2 SMNVEV (reference sequence). V was shortened by 5 bases and J by 7 bases, with 9 bases between the two germline ends. Treatment given: about 20 received Ad26.COV2.S at low or high dose, single or two shots; about 5 received placebo; per-sample allocation not given. Following the first vaccine or placebo injection, samples were taken on day 63.

The TCR originated in a person between 18 and 60 years old who received the Ad26.COV2.S COVID-19 vaccine or a placebo. This chain connects TRBV27 to TRBJ1-5; the D is unclear. Source: peripheral blood, taken in a trial of Ad26.COV2.S vaccine versus placebo. The CDR3 nucleotides are TGTGCCAGCAGTACTTGGGGACAGCCCCAGCATTTT. Protein sequence: CASSTWGQPQHF.